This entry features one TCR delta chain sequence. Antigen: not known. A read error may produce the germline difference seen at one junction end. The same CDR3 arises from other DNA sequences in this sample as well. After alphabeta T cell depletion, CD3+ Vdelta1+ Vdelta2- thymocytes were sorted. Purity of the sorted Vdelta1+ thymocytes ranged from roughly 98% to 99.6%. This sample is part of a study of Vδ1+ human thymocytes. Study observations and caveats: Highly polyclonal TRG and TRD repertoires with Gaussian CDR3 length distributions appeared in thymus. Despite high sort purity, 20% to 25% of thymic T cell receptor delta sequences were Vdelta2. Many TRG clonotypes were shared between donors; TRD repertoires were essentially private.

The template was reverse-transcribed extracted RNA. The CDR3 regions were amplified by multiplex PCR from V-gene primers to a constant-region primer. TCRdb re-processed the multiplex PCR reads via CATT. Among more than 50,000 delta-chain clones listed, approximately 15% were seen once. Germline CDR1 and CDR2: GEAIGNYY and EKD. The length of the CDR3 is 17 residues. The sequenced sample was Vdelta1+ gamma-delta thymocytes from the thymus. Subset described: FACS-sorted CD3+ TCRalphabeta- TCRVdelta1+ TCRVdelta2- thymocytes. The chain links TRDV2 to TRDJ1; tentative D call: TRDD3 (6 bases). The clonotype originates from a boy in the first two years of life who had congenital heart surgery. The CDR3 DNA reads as TGTGCCTGTGACCAAGCTGTGGGGGGGCTGTACACCGACAAACTCATCTTT. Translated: CACDQAVGGLYTDKLIF.